The 29 T cell receptor beta chains listed next were all sequenced from one sample in a study of cytomegalovirus exposure and HLA in healthy donors. PCR involved 60 Vbeta and 13 Jbeta primers. TCRdb's copy holds only in-frame clones and misses some; the assay was immunoSEQ multiplex PCR. Among over 150,000 clones listed, about 69% were seen once. The material sequenced was PBMCs. These receptors all stem from a male donor in good health and CMV-seronegative.

The genes are TRBV5-1 and TRBJ2-1; TRBD2 matches at 8 bases. This CDR3 spans 16 amino acids. J was trimmed by 2 bases and V by 2 bases; bases with no gene match: 6. Germline values: CDR1 SGHRS, CDR2 YFSETQ. This CDR3 is CASSFLRGGTYNEQFF. The CDR3 nucleotides read TGCGCCAGCAGCTTCCTTCGCGGGGGGACCTACAATGAGCAGTTCTTC.

The chain couples TRBV5-4 to TRBJ1-1, with D unclear. The CDR3 sequence is 14 residues long. V lost 4 bases to trimming and J lost 7 bases, with 17 bases between them. The germline CDR1 and CDR2 sequences are SGHNT and YYREEE (reference sequence). The CDR3 loop is CASSPEGRTLEAFF. The DNA for the CDR3 is TGTGCCAGCAGCCCCGAGGGCAGAACCCTTGAAGCTTTCTTT.

This clone was seen just once. The rearrangement uses TRBV7-2 and TRBJ1-2, with TRBD1 matching 8 bases. Germline-derived CDR1 and CDR2 are SGHTA and FQGNSA. The CDR3 sequence is 16 residues long. Trimming cost V 1 base and J 7 bases; bases outside gene matches: 11. In DNA form, the CDR3 reads TGTGCCAGCAGCTTAGTATCATCAGGGGGCGTGTCTGGCTACACCTTC. This gives the protein CASSLVSSGGVSGYTF.

V and J are TRBV7-3 and TRBJ2-1, with 8 bases aligning to TRBD1. This CDR3 spans 16 amino acids. Trimming at V came to 5 bases and at J to 6 bases, leaving 12 bases not matched to a gene. Germline V gives CDR1 SGHTA, CDR2 FQGTGA. The CDR3 bases are TGTGCCAGCAGCCCAATACATGGACAGGGTATCAATGAGCAGTTCTTC. It translates to CASSPIHGQGINEQFF. Using reference TRBV7-3 and TRBJ2-1 for the parts outside the CDR3, the full variable domain is GAGVSQTPSNKVTEKGKYVELRCDPISGHTALYWYRQSLGQGPEFLIYFQGTGAADDSGLPNDRFFAVRPEGSVSTLKIQRTERGDSAVYLCASSPIHGQGINEQFFGPGTRLTVL.

This sequence joins TRBV11-1 and TRBJ1-5, with D unresolved. The CDR3 covers 13 residues. CDR1 and CDR2 from the germline V gene are SGHAT and FQDESV (reference sequence). The V end was cut by 4 bases, the J end by 5 bases, with 9 bases between. CDR3 DNA: TGTGCCAGCAGCTGGGCCCCCGATCAGCCCCAGCATTTT. It codes for CASSWAPDQPQHF.

The chain couples TRBV11-2 to TRBJ2-7, with 14 bases fitting TRBD2. Germline V lookup: CDR1 SGHAT, CDR2 FQNNGV. The CDR3 runs to 17 residues. Trimming took 4 bases from V and 4 from J; bases not matched to a gene: 9. The CDR3 DNA is TGTGCCAGCAGCTCACCGGGACTAGCGGGGGATTGGTACGAGCAGTACTTC. It encodes CASSSPGLAGDWYEQYF.

CDR3 in DNA: TGTGCCAGCAGCTGGGACAGGGTCAATGGCTACACCTTC. This gives the protein CASSWDRVNGYTF. V and J are TRBV5-6 and TRBJ1-2, with 9 bases identical to TRBD1. The junction had 3 bases not matched to a gene; V was cut back by 3 bases and J by 6 bases. The germline CDR1 and CDR2 sequences are SGHDT and YYEEEE. This CDR3 has 13 amino acids.

The chain carries TRBV7-9 and TRBJ1-1; a possible D gene is TRBD1 (5 bases). The CDR3 contains 12 residues. CDR1 and CDR2 (germline): SEHNR, FQNEAQ (reference sequence). Trimming left V 5 bases short and J 4 bases short, with 8 bases between. CDR3 bases: TGTGCCAGCAGCCAAGACAGCACTGAAGCTTTCTTT. It specifies CASSQDSTEAFF.

The chain carries TRBV11-2 and TRBJ2-2; 13 bases match TRBD2. V shed 5 bases and J 2 bases; nucleotides not matched to a gene: 5. Germline values: CDR1 SGHAT, CDR2 FQNNGV. The CDR3 loop spans 17 amino acids. The CDR3 DNA is TGTGCCAGCAGCGTACTAGCGGGGGGGCTTAACACCGGGGAGCTGTTTTTT. Its protein is CASSVLAGGLNTGELFF.

This clone was seen once. This chain links TRBV21-1 with TRBJ2-7; the D call in the table, TRBD1, was not verified against the DNA. TRBV21-1 is annotated as a pseudogene. The CDR3 contains 18 residues. Here the CDR3 reads CASSKSNRVTGCSYEQYF. The CDR3 DNA is TGTGCCAGCAGCAAAAGTAACAGGGTGACGGGGTGCTCTTACGAGCAGTACTTC.

As DNA, the CDR3 is TGCAGCGTTGACCCGAGGCTCTCGGGTGGCTACACCTTC. Residues: CSVDPRLSGGYTF. The rearrangement links TRBV29-1 to TRBJ1-2; D uncertain. The V end was cut by 3 bases, the J end by 7 bases, with 15 bases between. The germline CDR1 and CDR2 sequences are SQVTM and ANQGSEA. The CDR3 totals 13 residues.

The table lists this clone with a few counts. This chain joins TRBV19 and TRBJ1-5; maybe TRBD1 (5 bases). The CDR3 covers 14 residues. Trimming removed 10 bases from V and 0 bases from J, with 13 bases in between. CDR1 is LNHDA, CDR2 SQIVND, per germline (reference sequence). DNA of the CDR3: TGTGCCACCACCAGGGAATATAGCAATCAGCCCCAGCATTTT. Translated: CATTREYSNQPQHF.

On this clone: The sample carries other DNA sequences with the same CDR3. The rearrangement links TRBV5-6 to TRBJ2-3; D is uncertain. V lost 4 bases and J lost 0, with 3 bases in between. This CDR3 is 12 amino acids long. The germline V gene encodes CDR1 SGHDT and CDR2 YYEEEE. CDR3 loop: CASSPSTDTQYF. CDR3 DNA: TGTGCCAGCAGCCCGAGCACAGATACGCAGTATTTT. Full variable domain (rest looked up from reference TRBV5-6 and TRBJ2-3): DAGVTQSPTHLIKTRGQQVTLRCSPKSGHDTVSWYQQALGQGPQFIFQYYEEEERQRGNFPDRFSGHQFPNYSSELNVNALLLGDSALYLCASSPSTDTQYFGPGTRLTVL.

This clone was detected only a few times. The V call is TRBV27, the J call TRBJ2-7; 9 bases map to TRBD2. J was trimmed by 0 bases and V by 4 bases; bases with no gene match: 1. CDR3 length: 14 amino acids. The V gene's germline CDR1 is MNHEY and CDR2 SMNVEV (reference sequence). CDR3 loop: CASSSGLASYEQYF. CDR3 coding DNA: TGTGCCAGCAGTTCGGGACTAGCCTCCTACGAGCAGTACTTC.

This sequence joins TRBV10-3 and TRBJ1-5; tentative D call: TRBD1 (5 bases). The CDR3 has 15 residues. Trimming stripped 4 bases from V and 3 bases from J, with 13 bases between. Germline V gene data show CDR1 as ENHRY and CDR2 as SYGVKD. In nucleotides, the CDR3 is TGTGCCATCAGTGGGACAAATGCGGCCAATCAGCCCCAGCATTTT. This translates into CAISGTNAANQPQHF.

V is TRBV4-3 and J is TRBJ2-1, with D possibly being TRBD2 (6 bases). V shed 0 bases and J shed 7 bases, with 10 bases lying between them. The CDR3 has 14 residues. Germline-derived CDR1 and CDR2 are LGHNA and YSLEER. CDR3 sequence reads: CASSQDTRGNEQFF. The DNA of the CDR3 is TGCGCCAGCAGCCAAGATACTCGGGGGAATGAGCAGTTCTTC.

This rearrangement joins TRBV6-4 to TRBJ2-1, with TRBD2 identical over 7 bases. J gave up 7 bases and V 8 bases, and 14 bases lay outside the gene matches. The CDR3 is made up of 15 amino acids. From germline, CDR1 is MRHNA and CDR2 SNTAGT. The CDR3 loop reads CASSKRGESGNEQFF. Here the CDR3 DNA reads TGTGCCAGCTCTAAACGGGGGGAATCGGGTAATGAGCAGTTCTTC.

This chain joins TRBV30 and TRBJ1-5, with D perhaps matching TRBD1 (5 bases). The CDR3 runs 14 residues. Trimming took 1 base from V and 5 from J, leaving 12 bases between them. Germline values: CDR1 GTSNPN, CDR2 SVGIG (reference sequence). CDR3 loop: CAWSEGGADQPQHF. The DNA for the CDR3 is TGTGCCTGGAGTGAAGGCGGGGCCGATCAGCCCCAGCATTTT.

V and J are TRBV19 and TRBJ1-2; TRBD1 matches at 8 bases. With 3 bases clipped from V and 8 bases from J, the junction kept 8 bases outside the gene matches. The CDR3 contains 14 residues. The germline V gene has CDR1 LNHDA and CDR2 SQIVND (reference sequence). CDR3 nucleotide sequence: TGTGCCAGTAGTATTGGACAGGGAGAAGACGGCTACACCTTC. Its translation is CASSIGQGEDGYTF.

The chain recombines TRBV5-1 with TRBJ2-1, with 11 bases aligning to TRBD2. Looked up from germline, CDR1 is SGHRS and CDR2 is YFSETQ. V shed 4 bases and J 8 bases; nucleotides not matched to a gene: 8. The CDR3 has 15 amino acids. CDR3 amino acids: CASSVMIAGGDEQFF. The CDR3 DNA reads TGCGCCAGCAGCGTCATGATAGCGGGAGGGGATGAGCAGTTCTTC.

Regarding this clone: The sample holds other DNA sequences that translate to the same CDR3. The chain employs TRBV7-3 and TRBJ2-2; D is unresolved. V was shortened by 0 bases and J by 3 bases, with 5 bases between the two germline ends. CDR1 and CDR2 (germline): SGHTA, FQGTGA. There are 14 residues in the CDR3. This CDR3 is CASSLTRDTGELFF. CDR3 nucleotide sequence: TGTGCCAGCAGCTTAACTCGGGACACCGGGGAGCTGTTTTTT.

V gene TRBV5-5 combines with J gene TRBJ1-3; TRBD1 matches at 8 bases. CDR1 is SGHKS and CDR2 is YYEKEE in the germline V gene (reference sequence). Losses at the gene ends were 3 bases for V and 2 bases for J; bases not matched to a gene: 4. This CDR3 comprises 15 residues. Here the CDR3 reads CASSWSDRAGNTIYF. DNA of the CDR3: TGTGCCAGCAGCTGGTCGGACAGGGCTGGAAACACCATATATTTT.

The chain is built from TRBV28 and TRBJ1-1; no clear D gene. Germline V gene sequence: CDR1 MDHEN, CDR2 SYDVKM. The ends were cut back, 7 bases at V and 2 bases at J, with 14 bases in the middle. The CDR3 is made up of 14 amino acids. The CDR3 here is CASNLIQPNTEAFF. The CDR3 DNA reads TGTGCCAGCAACCTGATACAGCCTAACACTGAAGCTTTCTTT.

This clone is a singleton in its sample. The chain uses TRBV9 and TRBJ2-1, with 7 bases identical to TRBD2. The length of the CDR3 is 15 residues. Unmatched junction bases numbered 5, after V lost 2 bases and J lost 3 bases. Per germline, CDR1 SGDLS and CDR2 YYNGEE. In nucleotides, the CDR3 is TGTGCCAGCAGCGTTTCCAGCGGGGTCTACAATGAGCAGTTCTTC. Protein: CASSVSSGVYNEQFF. Full variable domain (outside the CDR3, taken from reference TRBV9 and TRBJ2-1): DSGVTQTPKHLITATGQRVTLRCSPRSGDLSVYWYQQSLDQGLQFLIQYYNGEERAKGNILERFSAQQFPDLHSELNLSSLELGDSALYFCASSVSSGVYNEQFFGPGTRLTVL.

V is TRBV10-3 and J is TRBJ1-1, with D possibly being TRBD1 (5 bases). V lost 7 bases to trimming and J lost 2 bases, with 11 bases between them. This CDR3 has 13 residues. CDR1 is ENHRY and CDR2 is SYGVKD in the germline V gene. The DNA of the CDR3 is TGTGCCATCACACAGGTGGGAAACACTGAAGCTTTCTTT. This sequence encodes CAITQVGNTEAFF.

V gene TRBV2 combines with J gene TRBJ2-7; no definite D call. The CDR3 is 11 residues long. Per the germline V gene, CDR1 is SNHLY and CDR2 is FYNNEI. V gave up 6 bases and J gave up 4 bases, with 7 bases separating them. The CDR3 DNA reads as TGTGCCAGCAGCTACCAATACGAGCAGTACTTC. Residues: CASSYQYEQYF.

Of note for this clone: The same CDR3 is also encoded by other DNA sequences in this sample. The chain has TRBV6-5 and TRBJ2-1, with TRBD2 matching 12 bases. Germline CDR1 and CDR2: MNHEY and SVGAGI. The CDR3 covers 15 residues. V shed 6 bases, J shed 2 bases, and the junction held 2 bases outside the gene matches. As DNA, the CDR3 is TGTGCCAGCAGGAGGACTAGCGGGACCTACAATGAGCAGTTCTTC. Protein product: CASRRTSGTYNEQFF.

The chain carries TRBV13 and TRBJ2-1; the D gene is possibly TRBD2 (5 bases). Looked up from germline, CDR1 is PRHDT and CDR2 is FYEKMQ (reference sequence). V lost 5 bases and J lost 7, with 9 bases in between. The CDR3 is 12 amino acids. The CDR3 spells CASSPGVNEQFF. DNA for the CDR3: TGTGCCAGCAGCCCCGGGGTTAATGAGCAGTTCTTC.

This chain connects TRBV28 to TRBJ1-5; TRBD1 matches 10 bases. The CDR3 has 20 residues. Germline CDR1 is MDHEN and CDR2 is SYDVKM. J gave up 1 base and V 6 bases, and 18 bases lay outside the gene matches. CDR3 in DNA: TGTGCCAGCAGGCCCCCGGTCATGGGTTGGGGACAGGGGAGCAATCAGCCCCAGCATTTT. Protein sequence: CASRPPVMGWGQGSNQPQHF.